These T cell receptor beta chains were read from a single sample in a study of T cell changes during pregnancy in multiple sclerosis. Libraries were prepared by immunoSEQ multiplex PCR; TCRdb keeps only in-frame clonotypes and omits some of them. The data show 84,000 or so clones, with 94% seen just once and 2.5% held by the top ten. This material consisted of peripheral blood, taken in the third trimester of pregnancy. Every receptor here comes from a female donor with multiple sclerosis, enrolled in a pregnancy study. CDR3s include the opening cysteine and the closing phenylalanine or tryptophan. A D gene is named only where the DNA matches it firmly. Clone size is not always given. Where it is, it says once, few, many or a class for expanded clones.

v_gene	j_gene	d_gene	abundance	CDR3aa	CDR3nt
TRBV7-8	TRBJ1-5	.	once	CASSWRAGSNQPQHF	TGTGCCAGCAGCTGGCGTGCGGGCAGCAATCAGCCCCAGCATTTT
TRBV29-1	TRBJ2-3	TRBD2	.	CSASGGGTDTQYF	TGCAGCGCTTCGGGAGGGGGAACAGATACGCAGTATTTT
TRBV7-8	TRBJ2-7	.	.	CASSLSVRGAISYEQYF	TGTGCCAGCAGCTTATCCGTTCGGGGGGCTATTTCCTACGAGCAGTACTTC
TRBV25-1	TRBJ2-7	.	.	CASSRDIGHYEQYF	TGTGCCAGCAGTCGGGACATCGGCCACTACGAGCAGTACTTC
TRBV5-6	TRBJ2-2	.	.	CASSETVPGELFF	TGTGCCAGCAGCGAGACAGTGCCCGGGGAGCTGTTTTTT
TRBV2	TRBJ1-6	.	.	CASSEHRASPLHF	TGTGCCAGCAGTGAACATCGAGCCTCACCCCTCCACTTT
TRBV9	TRBJ1-1	TRBD1	.	CASSATGARVVDTEAFF	TGTGCCAGCAGCGCGACAGGGGCAAGGGTAGTTGACACTGAAGCTTTCTTT
TRBV4-1	TRBJ2-3	TRBD2	.	CASSHPSVTSGGSGTDTQYF	TGCGCCAGCAGCCACCCCTCGGTCACTAGCGGGGGGTCTGGCACAGATACGCAGTATTTT
TRBV5-1	TRBJ2-5	TRBD1	.	CASSSQRTGQGETQYF	TGCGCCAGCAGCTCACAAAGGACAGGGCAGGGAGAGACCCAGTACTTC
TRBV5-1	TRBJ2-7	TRBD2	once	CASSFSGGPYEQYF	TGCGCCAGCAGCTTTAGCGGGGGCCCCTACGAGCAGTACTTC
TRBV27	TRBJ1-2	.	.	CASSLSGGWGGGYTF	TGTGCCAGCAGTTTATCAGGCGGGTGGGGGGGCGGCTACACCTTC
TRBV27	TRBJ1-1	.	few	CASSWTVNTEAFF	TGTGCCAGCAGTTGGACAGTGAACACTGAAGCTTTCTTT
TRBV5-4	TRBJ2-5	.	.	CASSPGTGEETQYF	TGTGCCAGCAGCCCTGGAACGGGGGAAGAGACCCAGTACTTC
TRBV5-1	TRBJ2-2	.	.	CASSLLADTGELFF	TGCGCCAGCAGCTTACTAGCAGACACCGGGGAGCTGTTTTTT